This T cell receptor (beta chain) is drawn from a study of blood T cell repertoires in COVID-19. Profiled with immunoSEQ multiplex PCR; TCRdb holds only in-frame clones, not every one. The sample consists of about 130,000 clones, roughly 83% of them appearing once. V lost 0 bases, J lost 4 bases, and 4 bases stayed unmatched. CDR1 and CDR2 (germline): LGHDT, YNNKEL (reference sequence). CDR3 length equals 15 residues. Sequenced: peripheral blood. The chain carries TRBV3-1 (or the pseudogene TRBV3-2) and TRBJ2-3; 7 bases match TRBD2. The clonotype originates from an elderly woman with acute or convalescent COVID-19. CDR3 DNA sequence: TGTGCCAGCAGCCAAGATGGGGGGGTGGCAGATACGCAGTATTTT. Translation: CASSQDGGVADTQYF.